These 21 T cell receptor beta chains share one sample of origin, sequenced in a study of control samples from healthy donors and cancer patients. Using immunoSEQ multiplex PCR, the repertoire was profiled, and TCRdb retains in-frame clones only, with some absent. The sample has about 95,000 clones, about 82% seen once. The sequenced sample consisted of blood. The origin of the receptors is a man aged 25-45 years in good health.

The V call is TRBV30, the J call TRBJ2-7; D not resolved. The CDR3 has 13 amino acids. Deletions cut 8 bases from V and 2 bases from J, with 16 bases between. CDR1 and CDR2 (germline): GTSNPN, SVGIG (reference sequence). CDR3 region: CATQPRPPYEQYF. CDR3 DNA sequence: TGTGCCACCCAACCACGCCCCCCCTACGAGCAGTACTTC.

The chain links TRBV4-2 to TRBJ1-4, with TRBD1 matching 8 bases. The CDR3 is made up of 16 amino acids. The germline gives CDR1 LGHNA, CDR2 YNFKEQ. J gave up 8 bases and V 2 bases, and 10 bases lay outside the gene matches. CDR3 in DNA: TGTGCCAGCAGCCAACACTCACAGGGGGACGGGGAAAAACTGTTTTTT. Translation gives CASSQHSQGDGEKLFF.

This clone was seen just once. V and J are TRBV6-1 and TRBJ1-6; a weak D match, TRBD1 (5 bases). There are 16 residues in the CDR3. With 0 bases removed from V and 10 bases from J, the gap between germline ends came to 16 bases. CDR1 and CDR2 from the germline V gene are MNHNS and SASEGT. In DNA, the CDR3 is TGTGCCAGCAGTGAAGCAGGGACCTTAATGGGCTCACCCCTCCACTTT. As protein: CASSEAGTLMGSPLHF.

This clone was detected only once. The V and J genes are TRBV10-2 and TRBJ1-2; D gene uncertain. The V and J ends lost 2 bases and 1 base respectively, with 2 bases between them. Per the germline V gene, CDR1 is WSHSY and CDR2 is SAAADI. This CDR3 has 12 amino acids. The CDR3 DNA reads TGCGCCAGCAGTGAGAATAACTATGGCTACACCTTC. This sequence encodes CASSENNYGYTF.

The J gene is TRBJ1-5, the V gene TRBV19; 10 bases fit TRBD1. Looked up from germline, CDR1 is LNHDA and CDR2 is SQIVND (reference sequence). The junction had 4 bases not matched to a gene; V was cut back by 5 bases and J by 6 bases. This CDR3 is 14 amino acids long. CDR3 protein: CASSAGTGVQPQHF. In nucleotides, the CDR3 is TGTGCCAGTAGTGCTGGGACAGGGGTTCAGCCCCAGCATTTT.

V is TRBV3-1 (or the pseudogene TRBV3-2) and J is TRBJ2-2; D is possibly TRBD1 (5 bases). Trimming left V 1 base short and J 5 bases short, with 11 bases between. Germline V CDR1 and CDR2: LGHDT, YNNKEL (reference sequence). CDR3 length: 15 amino acids. For the CDR3, the DNA is TGTGCCAGCAGCCAAGTAGGGGCATTAACCGGGGAGCTGTTTTTT. Translated, it gives CASSQVGALTGELFF.

The V gene is TRBV18, the J gene TRBJ1-1; a possible D gene is TRBD1 (5 bases). Trimming took off 2 bases at V and 6 bases at J, with 10 bases between the two ends. The germline gives CDR1 KGHSH, CDR2 LQKENI. The CDR3 extends over 13 amino acids. The CDR3 nucleotides read TGTGCCAGCTCACCAGGCAAAGGGGCTGAAGCTTTCTTT. This codes for CASSPGKGAEAFF. Complete variable domain (other parts from reference TRBV18 and TRBJ1-1): NAGVMQNPRHLVRRRGQEARLRCSPMKGHSHVYWYRQLPEEGLKFMVYLQKENIIDESGMPKERFSAEFPKEGPSILRIQQVVRGDSAAYFCASSPGKGAEAFFGQGTRLTVV.

The J gene is TRBJ2-3, the V gene TRBV7-9; no clear D. Per the germline V gene, CDR1 is SEHNR and CDR2 is FQNEAQ (reference sequence). The germline V and J ends were trimmed by 5 bases and 5 bases, with 14 bases remaining between them. CDR3 length: 14 amino acids. The CDR3 DNA is TGTGCCAGCAGCCCCCCTAGACTCCAAGATACGCAGTATTTT. Translation: CASSPPRLQDTQYF.

This sequence joins TRBV2 and TRBJ2-6; D is unresolved. This CDR3 has 16 residues. Germline V lookup: CDR1 SNHLY, CDR2 FYNNEI. Trimming removed 1 base at V and 4 bases at J, with 11 bases between. The CDR3 DNA sequence: TGTGCCAGCAGTGAAGATCGCCAAGGGGGGGCCAACGTCCTGACTTTC. It specifies CASSEDRQGGANVLTF. Looking up the rest from reference TRBV2 and TRBJ2-6 gives the full variable domain: EPEVTQTPSHQVTQMGQEVILRCVPISNHLYFYWYRQILGQKVEFLVSFYNNEISEKSEIFDDQFSVERPDGSNFTLKIRSTKLEDSAMYFCASSEDRQGGANVLTFGAGSRLTVL.

Note on this clone: This sample includes further DNA sequences coding for the same CDR3. The rearrangement uses TRBV7-9 and TRBJ2-1; no clear D. V shed 5 bases and J shed 4 bases, with 12 bases lying between them. There are 14 residues in the CDR3. Germline V CDR1 and CDR2: SEHNR, FQNEAQ (reference sequence). The CDR3 nucleotides read TGTGCCAGCAGCCCCGGATCTTCGTACAATGAGCAGTTCTTC. Translating it yields CASSPGSSYNEQFF.

The V gene is TRBV5-1, the J gene TRBJ2-2; D gene uncertain. V dropped 6 bases and J dropped 5 bases, with 11 bases sitting between them. The CDR3 sequence is 13 residues long. CDR1 and CDR2 from the germline V gene are SGHRS and YFSETQ. The CDR3 DNA follows: TGCGCCAGCACCCCCAGGACGACCGGGGAGCTGTTTTTT. Amino acid sequence: CASTPRTTGELFF. Based on the CDR3 plus reference TRBV5-1 and TRBJ2-2, the full variable domain is KAGVTQTPRYLIKTRGQQVTLSCSPISGHRSVSWYQQTPGQGLQFLFEYFSETQRNKGNFPGRFSGRQFSNSRSEMNVSTLELGDSALYLCASTPRTTGELFFGEGSRLTVL.

In its sample, this clone was seen once. The chain uses TRBV6-5 and TRBJ2-2, with TRBD1 identical over 10 bases. Per germline, CDR1 MNHEY and CDR2 SVGAGI. This CDR3 is 14 amino acids long. Germline trimming cut 7 bases from V and 4 bases from J; bases unmatched to any gene: 3. The CDR3 here is CASMGQGRTGELFF. The CDR3 nucleotides are TGTGCCAGCATGGGACAGGGGCGCACCGGGGAGCTGTTTTTT.

This chain uses TRBV19 with TRBJ2-5; the D is unclear. V lost 0 bases to trimming and J lost 5 bases, with 10 bases between them. In germline, CDR1 is LNHDA, CDR2 SQIVND (reference sequence). The CDR3 consists of 14 residues. The CDR3 sequence is CASSIDPVGETQYF. CDR3 sequence (DNA): TGTGCCAGTAGTATAGATCCCGTGGGGGAGACCCAGTACTTC.

The chain employs TRBV11-2 and TRBJ2-7; 7 bases fit TRBD1. V trimming: 2 bases; J trimming: 4 bases; junction bases outside the gene matches: 8. This CDR3 region has 15 residues. In germline, CDR1 is SGHAT, CDR2 FQNNGV. The CDR3: CASSLSTGYSYEQYF. CDR3 DNA sequence: TGTGCCAGCAGCTTATCGACAGGGTATTCGTACGAGCAGTACTTC.

The rearrangement uses TRBV28 and TRBJ1-1; D not resolved. The CDR3 length is 14 residues. Germline V lookup: CDR1 MDHEN, CDR2 SYDVKM. V dropped 2 bases and J dropped 4 bases, with 11 bases sitting between them. CDR3 coding DNA: TGTGCCAGCAGTTTACCTGAGGTCGCCACTGAAGCTTTCTTT. Protein: CASSLPEVATEAFF.

The V call is TRBV7-9, the J call TRBJ1-4, with TRBD1 matching over 11 bases. There are 14 residues in the CDR3. The junction had 4 bases not matched to a gene; V was cut back by 5 bases and J by 8 bases. CDR1 and CDR2 from the germline V gene are SEHNR and FQNEAQ (reference sequence). The CDR3 DNA reads as TGTGCCAGCAGCCCAGGGACAGGGGGGGAAAAACTGTTTTTT. This encodes CASSPGTGGEKLFF.

The chain couples TRBV2 to TRBJ1-4; 10 bases align to TRBD1. The V segment lost 5 bases and the J segment 3 bases; nucleotides outside the gene matches: 9. The CDR3 spans 17 residues. Germline CDR1 and CDR2: SNHLY and FYNNEI. CDR3 in DNA: TGTGCCAGCAGTTCCCCGGGACAGGGGATATCTAATGAAAAACTGTTTTTT. Translation gives CASSSPGQGISNEKLFF.

The chain is built from TRBV7-9 and TRBJ1-4, with D possibly being TRBD1 (5 bases). CDR1 and CDR2 (germline): SEHNR, FQNEAQ (reference sequence). The CDR3 length is 14 residues. V was pared by 4 bases and J by 12 bases, with 18 bases between. The DNA for the CDR3 is TGTGCCAGCAGCTCCCGGGACCAACATCAAGAACTGTTTTTT. This sequence encodes CASSSRDQHQELFF.

This chain joins TRBV10-3 and TRBJ1-6; 7 nucleotides line up with TRBD1. Germline V gene lookup returns CDR1 ENHRY and CDR2 SYGVKD. Trimming removed 0 bases from V and 8 bases from J; junction bases left unmatched: 4. The CDR3 runs 15 residues. CDR3 DNA: TGTGCCATCAGTGAGTCCGGGGACAGAGATTCACCCCTCCACTTT. This encodes CAISESGDRDSPLHF.

J is TRBJ2-1 and V is TRBV10-1, with 8 bases fitting TRBD2. This CDR3 has 12 residues. Germline V gives CDR1 WNHNN, CDR2 SYGVQD (reference sequence). Germline trimming cut 6 bases from V and 14 bases from J; bases unmatched to any gene: 9. Here the CDR3 DNA reads TGCGCCAGCAGCCCCGGACCCGGGGGGGAGTTCTTC. Its translation: CASSPGPGGEFF.

The chain links TRBV24-1 to TRBJ1-5; D is possibly TRBD1 (5 bases). The V gene's germline CDR1 is KGHDR and CDR2 SFDVKD. V lost 6 bases, J lost 5 bases, and 13 bases lay in between. CDR3 length equals 14 residues. The CDR3 is CATSPPGGYQPQHF. The CDR3 bases are TGTGCCACCAGTCCTCCGGGGGGTTATCAGCCCCAGCATTTT.